These T cell receptor beta chains were read from a single sample in a study of Tregs in tolerant kidney transplant recipients. Clones were sequenced by immunoSEQ multiplex PCR, and TCRdb holds only the in-frame ones, with some missing. The sample carries tens of thousands of clones, approximately 93% recorded once. The sequences come from CD4+ T cells from blood, collected before the transplant. All receptors come from a human donor who received a combined kidney and bone marrow transplant. Both conserved end residues are part of each CDR3. Each record gives: CDR3 length, J gene, V gene, clone size, D gene, CDR3 protein. A D gene is named only where the DNA matches it firmly. Size is stated for part of the rows, as once, few or many counts, or as a class when the clone is expanded.

14	TRBJ2-3	TRBV4-3	-	TRBD1	CASSTTGGTDTQYF
13	TRBJ1-3	TRBV30	-	-	CAWSSVPGNTIYF
14	TRBJ2-5	TRBV7-9	-	-	CASSLLGVQETQYF
14	TRBJ1-4	TRBV7-9	-	-	CASSFGQTREKLFF
14	TRBJ1-1	TRBV7-9	few	-	CASRTKSVNTEAFF
14	TRBJ2-2	TRBV7-9	once	-	CASSIRQEAGELFF
14	TRBJ2-7	TRBV5-4	-	TRBD1	CASSLGTGWDEQYF
15	TRBJ2-3	TRBV19	-	TRBD1	CASSIKGARTDTQYF
16	TRBJ2-1	TRBV5-1	-	TRBD2	CASSLSASGRENEQFF
14	TRBJ2-7	TRBV6-5	-	TRBD2	CAISPGTSGHEQYF
15	TRBJ1-6	TRBV7-3	-	TRBD1	CASSASGTENSPLHF
12	TRBJ2-1	TRBV11-2	-	-	CASSPSKNEQFF
14	TRBJ1-5	TRBV2	once	-	CASSGIEGNQPQHF
13	TRBJ2-1	TRBV5-1	-	TRBD2	CASGRENLNEQFF
17	TRBJ2-3	TRBV4-1	few	TRBD1	CASSQDFDRGNTDTQYF
11	TRBJ1-5	TRBV6-6	once	-	CASSGSRAQHF
14	TRBJ2-2	TRBV11-3	once	-	CASSFSPNTGELFF
15	TRBJ1-2	TRBV10-3	-	TRBD1	CAISPMDRSNYGYTF
14	TRBJ2-1	TRBV5-1	-	-	CAIREADSYNEQFF
16	TRBJ2-1	TRBV4-2	-	-	CASSKGERAAYNEQFF
18	TRBJ2-5	TRBV5-1	few	TRBD1	CASSLGATGGRVQETQYF
14	TRBJ1-1	TRBV29-1	-	TRBD1	CSVDRGLMNTEAFF
16	TRBJ2-2	TRBV4-3	-	TRBD1	CASSQPGQPNTGELFF
14	TRBJ2-3	TRBV29-1	-	-	CSALGGRGADTQYF
11	TRBJ2-7	TRBV28	-	-	CASRATYEQYF
15	TRBJ2-7	TRBV29-1	-	TRBD1	CSVEGTGRSLYEQYF